A selection of T cell receptor beta chains follows, all from one sample in a study of cytomegalovirus exposure and HLA in healthy donors. TCRdb keeps only in-frame clones here, not all; method: immunoSEQ multiplex PCR. This sample carries approximately 110,000 clones, about four fifths of them seen once, and the ten largest clones take less than 4.5%. Sequencing was done on a sample of PBMCs. The receptor set was obtained from a man in his forties or fifties in good health and CMV-seronegative. Both conserved end residues are part of each CDR3. Fields, in order: V gene, clone size, D gene, J gene, CDR3 length, CDR3 DNA, CDR3 protein. A D gene is named only where the DNA matches it firmly. For some rows the clone size is stated as once, few or many, or as a class when expanded; others skip it.

V: TRBV7-9; size: .; D: .; J: TRBJ1-1; length: 14; DNA: TGTGCCAGCAGTACGACAGGAGTGAACACTGAAGCTTTCTTT; CDR3: CASSTTGVNTEAFF
V: TRBV9; size: .; D: TRBD1; J: TRBJ1-1; length: 16; DNA: TGTGCCAGCAGCCCGAGGGGGACAGGGGATTCGGATGAAGCTTTCTTT; CDR3: CASSPRGTGDSDEAFF
V: TRBV5-1; size: .; D: .; J: TRBJ2-5; length: 13; DNA: TGCGCCAGCAGCTTGGCCTTACAAGAGACCCAGTACTTC; CDR3: CASSLALQETQYF
V: TRBV5-5; size: .; D: .; J: TRBJ1-1; length: 14; DNA: TGTGCCAGCAGCCCTCTGGTCAGTAACACTGAAGCTTTCTTT; CDR3: CASSPLVSNTEAFF
V: TRBV5-4; size: once; D: .; J: TRBJ2-3; length: 15; DNA: TGTGCCAGCAGCCACCCCGAGGCCCACACAGATACGCAGTATTTT; CDR3: CASSHPEAHTDTQYF
V: TRBV28; size: .; D: .; J: TRBJ1-1; length: 13; DNA: TGTGCCAGCAGCCTCACAGCCAACACTGAAGCTTTCTTT; CDR3: CASSLTANTEAFF
V: TRBV4-2; size: .; D: TRBD2; J: TRBJ2-7; length: 15; DNA: TGTGCCAGCAGCCAAGGGACTAGCGGAACCTACGAGCAGTACTTC; CDR3: CASSQGTSGTYEQYF
V: TRBV18; size: few; D: TRBD1; J: TRBJ1-3; length: 20; DNA: TGTGCCAGCTCACCAAAGCTCCCCGGGACAGGCCATCTCTCTGGAAACACCATATATTTT; CDR3: CASSPKLPGTGHLSGNTIYF
V: TRBV7-9; size: .; D: .; J: TRBJ2-7; length: 15; DNA: TGTGCCAGCAGCTTTAGGGGCATAGGCGGCTACGAGCAGTACTTC; CDR3: CASSFRGIGGYEQYF
V: TRBV7-9; size: .; D: TRBD2; J: TRBJ2-7; length: 17; DNA: TGTGCCAGCAGCTTAGGGGTTCCGGGACTAGCGGGGAGTAAGCAGTACTTC; CDR3: CASSLGVPGLAGSKQYF
V: TRBV11-2; size: .; D: TRBD1; J: TRBJ1-1; length: 17; DNA: TGTGCCAGCAGCTTAGTAGGGGGCGGGTGGGGTGGCACTGAAGCTTTCTTT; CDR3: CASSLVGGGWGGTEAFF
V: TRBV19; size: .; D: TRBD1; J: TRBJ2-3; length: 16; DNA: TGTGCCAGTACCGGACCGGGACAGGGGAGCGCAGATACGCAGTATTTT; CDR3: CASTGPGQGSADTQYF
V: TRBV12-5; size: few; D: .; J: TRBJ2-7; length: 13; DNA: TGTGCTAGTGGCCCGGGACACACCTACGAGCAGTACTTC; CDR3: CASGPGHTYEQYF
V: TRBV10-3; size: .; D: .; J: TRBJ2-6; length: 17; DNA: TGTGCCATCAGTGTCGGGAATCAAATCTCTGGGGCCAACGTCCTGACTTTC; CDR3: CAISVGNQISGANVLTF
V: TRBV7-3; size: .; D: TRBD1; J: TRBJ1-2; length: 14; DNA: TGTGCCAGCAGCTTAAGACAGGGATACTATGGCTACACCTTC; CDR3: CASSLRQGYYGYTF
V: TRBV27; size: .; D: TRBD1; J: TRBJ2-7; length: 15; DNA: TGTGCCAGCAGTACCCCGGGACAGGGGTTCTACGAGCAGTACTTC; CDR3: CASSTPGQGFYEQYF
V: TRBV7-3; size: .; D: .; J: TRBJ1-6; length: 13; DNA: TGTGCCAGCAGCTCCCTATGGAATTCACCCCTCCACTTT; CDR3: CASSSLWNSPLHF
V: TRBV7-9; size: once; D: .; J: TRBJ2-5; length: 13; DNA: TGTGCCAGCAGCTTAGCAGGGGTGGAGACCCAGTACTTC; CDR3: CASSLAGVETQYF
V: TRBV28; size: .; D: .; J: TRBJ1-3; length: 15; DNA: TGTGCCAGCAGTTCCGACACACACTCTGGAAACACCATATATTTT; CDR3: CASSSDTHSGNTIYF
V: TRBV4-2; size: .; D: .; J: TRBJ2-2; length: 15; DNA: TGTGCCAGCAGCCCCCTACGGGGGAACACCGGGGAGCTGTTTTTT; CDR3: CASSPLRGNTGELFF
V: TRBV6-6; size: once; D: .; J: TRBJ2-5; length: 13; DNA: TGTGCCAGCAGTTACGCAGGGGTTGAGACCCAGTACTTC; CDR3: CASSYAGVETQYF
V: TRBV28; size: .; D: .; J: TRBJ1-1; length: 14; DNA: TGTGCCAGCAGTGGGGGAGGGGATAACACTGAAGCTTTCTTT; CDR3: CASSGGGDNTEAFF
V: TRBV18; size: .; D: .; J: TRBJ2-6; length: 18; DNA: TGTGCCAGCTCACCACCGGGACACAGGAACTCTGGGGCCAACGTCCTGACTTTC; CDR3: CASSPPGHRNSGANVLTF
V: TRBV2; size: few; D: .; J: TRBJ2-6; length: 16; DNA: TGTGCCAGCAGTCCGGACAGAAACTCTGGGGCCAACGTCCTGACTTTC; CDR3: CASSPDRNSGANVLTF
V: TRBV9; size: .; D: .; J: TRBJ1-2; length: 13; DNA: TGTGCCAGCAGCGGGGGGGGGTTATATGGCTACACCTTC; CDR3: CASSGGGLYGYTF
V: TRBV19; size: .; D: .; J: TRBJ2-2; length: 16; DNA: TGTGCCAGTACCTCAACCGAGACAATGAACACCGGGGAGCTGTTTTTT; CDR3: CASTSTETMNTGELFF